What follows are 22 T cell receptor beta chains derived from one specimen sequenced in a study of cytomegalovirus exposure and HLA in healthy donors. Using immunoSEQ multiplex PCR, the repertoire was profiled, and TCRdb retains in-frame clones only, with some absent. This table holds over 250,000 clones, 70% to 90% found once. Sample: PBMCs. These receptors were taken from a woman aged 18-30 years in good health and CMV-seronegative.

This clone was seen a handful of times. V gene TRBV27 combines with J gene TRBJ2-7; 7 bases agree with TRBD2. The CDR3 runs to 15 residues. Germline-derived CDR1 and CDR2 are MNHEY and SMNVEV (reference sequence). Unmatched junction bases numbered 5, after V lost 1 base and J lost 2 bases. The DNA of the CDR3 is TGTGCCAGCAGTTTATGGGCTAGCGGAACCTACGAGCAGTACTTC. It specifies CASSLWASGTYEQYF.

The V and J genes are TRBV18 and TRBJ2-6, with D tentatively TRBD1 (6 bases). V was pared by 3 bases and J by 4 bases, with 16 bases between. Germline CDR1 KGHSH, CDR2 LQKENI. The CDR3 is made up of 17 amino acids. The CDR3 loop is CASSPQTGRAGANVLTF. The CDR3 DNA is TGTGCCAGCTCACCCCAGACAGGCCGGGCGGGGGCCAACGTCCTGACTTTC.

The J gene is TRBJ1-6, the V gene TRBV7-3; D perhaps matches TRBD1 (6 bases). This CDR3 has 12 amino acids. Trimming removed 8 bases at V and 7 bases at J, with 9 bases between. Germline V gives CDR1 SGHTA, CDR2 FQGTGA. CDR3: CASGTGNSPLHF. The CDR3 DNA sequence: TGTGCCAGCGGAACAGGGAATTCACCCCTCCACTTT.

The chain recombines TRBV7-8 with TRBJ2-7; D possibly corresponds to TRBD1 (6 bases). Trimming removed 5 bases from V and 5 bases from J, with 10 bases in between. There are 12 residues in the CDR3. Germline V gene sequence: CDR1 SGHVS, CDR2 FQNEAQ. The CDR3 here is CASSNNRDEQYF. CDR3 sequence (DNA): TGTGCCAGCAGCAACAACAGGGACGAGCAGTACTTC.

The chain carries TRBV10-1 and TRBJ1-1; TRBD1 aligns across 8 bases. V trimming: 4 bases; J trimming: 4 bases; junction bases outside the gene matches: 2. The CDR3 totals 13 residues. The germline V gene has CDR1 WNHNN and CDR2 SYGVQD (reference sequence). In DNA, the CDR3 is TGCGCCAGCAGTGTCCAGGGGGCCACTGAAGCTTTCTTT. Residues: CASSVQGATEAFF.

The sample holds one count of this clone. The chain has TRBV29-1 and TRBJ1-2; no clear D gene. Germline V gene data show CDR1 as SQVTM and CDR2 as ANQGSEA. Trimming pared 3 bases from V and 2 bases from J, leaving 4 bases between. This CDR3 region has 11 residues. CDR3: CSVDRNYGYTF. The CDR3 DNA reads as TGCAGCGTTGACAGGAACTATGGCTACACCTTC.

The chain uses TRBV19 and TRBJ2-7; the match to TRBD2 covers 10 bases. The CDR3 loop spans 16 amino acids. The V gene's germline CDR1 is LNHDA and CDR2 SQIVND (reference sequence). J gave up 3 bases and V 3 bases, and 8 bases lay outside the gene matches. In nucleotides, the CDR3 is TGTGCCAGTAGTATTGGGCTAGCGGGAGCGTACTACGAGCAGTACTTC. The encoded protein is CASSIGLAGAYYEQYF.

The chain employs TRBV4-1 and TRBJ2-2, with D uncertain. This CDR3 spans 16 amino acids. CDR1 is MGHRA, CDR2 YSYEKL, per germline. The V gene lost 0 bases and the J gene lost 5 bases, with 13 bases spanning the gap. DNA for the CDR3: TGCGCCAGCAGCCAAGAGAGATTGGGCGTAACCGGGGAGCTGTTTTTT. It codes for CASSQERLGVTGELFF.

This chain links TRBV5-4 with TRBJ2-7; the match to TRBD1 covers 7 bases. There are 14 residues in the CDR3. The ends lost 2 bases at V and 4 bases at J; junction bases unmatched: 6. The germline V gene has CDR1 SGHNT and CDR2 YYREEE (reference sequence). As DNA, the CDR3 is TGTGCCAGCAGCTTACCAGGGGGTGTTTACGAGCAGTACTTC. Translation: CASSLPGGVYEQYF.

The V gene is TRBV7-9, the J gene TRBJ1-5, with D unresolved. The germline CDR1 and CDR2 sequences are SEHNR and FQNEAQ (reference sequence). V lost 1 base and J lost 4, with 8 bases in between. This CDR3 region has 14 residues. The CDR3 DNA reads TGTGCCAGCAGCTTAGTTGGGGAGAATCAGCCCCAGCATTTT. It specifies CASSLVGENQPQHF.

The genes are TRBV9 and TRBJ1-2; 9 bases map to TRBD1. The CDR3 runs to 16 residues. J was trimmed by 2 bases and V by 0 bases; bases with no gene match: 5. Germline-derived CDR1 and CDR2 are SGDLS and YYNGEE. The CDR3 sequence is CASSVGVDRGNYGYTF. CDR3 coding DNA: TGTGCCAGCAGCGTAGGGGTGGACAGGGGCAACTATGGCTACACCTTC.

The sample holds a few counts of this clone. The V gene is TRBV5-6, the J gene TRBJ2-7, with D unclear. The CDR3 is 14 residues long. CDR1 SGHDT and CDR2 YYEEEE come from the germline V gene. V was trimmed by 3 bases and J by 1 base, leaving 11 bases between them. The CDR3 loop is CASSSVSGSYEQYF. CDR3 nucleotides: TGTGCCAGCAGCTCAGTCTCCGGGTCCTACGAGCAGTACTTC.

The chain recombines TRBV30 with TRBJ1-2, with unresolved D. V gave up 6 bases and J gave up 4 bases, with 6 bases separating them. CDR3 length equals 10 residues. The germline V gene has CDR1 GTSNPN and CDR2 SVGIG (reference sequence). CDR3 coding DNA: TGTGCCTGTTCGTTCTATGGCTACACCTTC. This sequence encodes CACSFYGYTF.

This chain connects TRBV25-1 to TRBJ2-7, with TRBD2 as a possible D gene (6 bases). This CDR3 spans 14 amino acids. Trimming removed 5 bases at V and 4 bases at J, with 15 bases between. Germline V gene lookup returns CDR1 MGHDK and CDR2 SYGVNS. DNA of the CDR3: TGTGCCAGCAGTAATAGTCTTGGGGGGTACGAGCAGTACTTC. This translates into CASSNSLGGYEQYF.

The V call is TRBV11-2, the J call TRBJ2-1; D ambiguous. V was cut by 3 bases and J by 0 bases, with 9 bases left in between. This CDR3 is built from 15 residues. Per germline, CDR1 SGHAT and CDR2 FQNNGV. The CDR3 coding sequence is TGTGCCAGCAGCTTCTCGGGTAGCTCCTACAATGAGCAGTTCTTC. Amino acid sequence: CASSFSGSSYNEQFF. The full variable domain, in which reference TRBV11-2 and TRBJ2-1 provide the parts outside the CDR3, is EAGVAQSPRYKIIEKRQSVAFWCNPISGHATLYWYQQILGQGPKLLIQFQNNGVVDDSQLPKDRFSAERLKGVDSTLKIQPAKLEDSAVYLCASSFSGSSYNEQFFGPGTRLTVL.

V gene TRBV6-6 combines with J gene TRBJ2-7; 8 nucleotides agree with TRBD2. This CDR3 comprises 16 residues. Germline CDR1 MNHNY, CDR2 SVGAGI (reference sequence). The ends lost 5 bases at V and 0 bases at J; junction bases unmatched: 9. Here the CDR3 reads CASSARVLAASYEQYF. As DNA, the CDR3 is TGTGCCAGCAGTGCCCGGGTACTAGCGGCCTCCTACGAGCAGTACTTC.

For the CDR3, the DNA is TGTGCCACCGGGACAGGGGGAAACTATGGCTACACCTTC. This sequence encodes CATGTGGNYGYTF. The chain couples TRBV6-5 to TRBJ1-2, with 11 nucleotides matching TRBD1. The CDR3 has 13 residues. The J segment lost 2 bases and the V segment lost 10 bases, leaving 3 bases of the junction unmatched. Germline CDR1 is MNHEY and CDR2 is SVGAGI.

The chain employs TRBV6-1 and TRBJ2-3, with D perhaps TRBD2 (5 bases). CDR1 MNHNS and CDR2 SASEGT come from the germline V gene. This CDR3 is 14 amino acids long. Between the trimmed V and J ends, which lost 7 bases and 4 bases, there was a span of 15 bases. The CDR3 nucleotides read TGTGCCAGCACCCTCGGCCGGGAAGCAGATACGCAGTATTTT. This codes for CASTLGREADTQYF.

The chain employs TRBV5-1 and TRBJ1-2; the match to TRBD1 covers 8 bases. Germline V gives CDR1 SGHRS, CDR2 YFSETQ. The CDR3 extends over 16 amino acids. The V segment lost 7 bases and the J segment 8 bases; nucleotides outside the gene matches: 19. The DNA for the CDR3 is TGCGCCAGCGGATTATCCCCGATTCGGACAGGGAAAGGCTACACCTTC. Its protein is CASGLSPIRTGKGYTF.

The sample holds one count of this clone. The chain couples TRBV29-1 to TRBJ1-1; D gene ambiguous. CDR1 is SQVTM, CDR2 ANQGSEA, per germline. The germline V and J ends were trimmed by 6 bases and 1 base, with 15 bases remaining between them. The CDR3 extends over 14 amino acids. The CDR3: CSVAPAEGNTEAFF. The DNA for the CDR3 is TGCAGCGTGGCCCCGGCGGAAGGGAACACTGAAGCTTTCTTT. The whole variable domain, remainder taken from reference TRBV29-1 and TRBJ1-1, is SAVISQKPSRDICQRGTSLTIQCQVDSQVTMMFWYRQQPGQSLTLIATANQGSEATYESGFVIDKFPISRPNLTFSTLTVSNMSPEDSSIYLCSVAPAEGNTEAFFGQGTRLTVV.

This chain connects TRBV30 to TRBJ1-1, with 8 bases aligning to TRBD1. V shed 7 bases and J 5 bases; nucleotides not matched to a gene: 9. CDR1 and CDR2 from the germline V gene are GTSNPN and SVGIG (reference sequence). The CDR3 length is 13 residues. The CDR3 spells CAYQGAKGTEAFF. DNA for the CDR3: TGTGCCTATCAGGGGGCGAAGGGGACTGAAGCTTTCTTT.

This clone has a single count. The gene calls are TRBV27 and TRBJ1-5; no definite D call. The germline V gene has CDR1 MNHEY and CDR2 SMNVEV (reference sequence). Trimming took off 4 bases at V and 0 bases at J, with 13 bases between the two ends. The CDR3 is 16 residues long. The CDR3 is CASSSTRPNSNQPQHF. The CDR3 DNA sequence: TGTGCCAGCAGTTCTACTAGACCAAATAGCAATCAGCCCCAGCATTTT.